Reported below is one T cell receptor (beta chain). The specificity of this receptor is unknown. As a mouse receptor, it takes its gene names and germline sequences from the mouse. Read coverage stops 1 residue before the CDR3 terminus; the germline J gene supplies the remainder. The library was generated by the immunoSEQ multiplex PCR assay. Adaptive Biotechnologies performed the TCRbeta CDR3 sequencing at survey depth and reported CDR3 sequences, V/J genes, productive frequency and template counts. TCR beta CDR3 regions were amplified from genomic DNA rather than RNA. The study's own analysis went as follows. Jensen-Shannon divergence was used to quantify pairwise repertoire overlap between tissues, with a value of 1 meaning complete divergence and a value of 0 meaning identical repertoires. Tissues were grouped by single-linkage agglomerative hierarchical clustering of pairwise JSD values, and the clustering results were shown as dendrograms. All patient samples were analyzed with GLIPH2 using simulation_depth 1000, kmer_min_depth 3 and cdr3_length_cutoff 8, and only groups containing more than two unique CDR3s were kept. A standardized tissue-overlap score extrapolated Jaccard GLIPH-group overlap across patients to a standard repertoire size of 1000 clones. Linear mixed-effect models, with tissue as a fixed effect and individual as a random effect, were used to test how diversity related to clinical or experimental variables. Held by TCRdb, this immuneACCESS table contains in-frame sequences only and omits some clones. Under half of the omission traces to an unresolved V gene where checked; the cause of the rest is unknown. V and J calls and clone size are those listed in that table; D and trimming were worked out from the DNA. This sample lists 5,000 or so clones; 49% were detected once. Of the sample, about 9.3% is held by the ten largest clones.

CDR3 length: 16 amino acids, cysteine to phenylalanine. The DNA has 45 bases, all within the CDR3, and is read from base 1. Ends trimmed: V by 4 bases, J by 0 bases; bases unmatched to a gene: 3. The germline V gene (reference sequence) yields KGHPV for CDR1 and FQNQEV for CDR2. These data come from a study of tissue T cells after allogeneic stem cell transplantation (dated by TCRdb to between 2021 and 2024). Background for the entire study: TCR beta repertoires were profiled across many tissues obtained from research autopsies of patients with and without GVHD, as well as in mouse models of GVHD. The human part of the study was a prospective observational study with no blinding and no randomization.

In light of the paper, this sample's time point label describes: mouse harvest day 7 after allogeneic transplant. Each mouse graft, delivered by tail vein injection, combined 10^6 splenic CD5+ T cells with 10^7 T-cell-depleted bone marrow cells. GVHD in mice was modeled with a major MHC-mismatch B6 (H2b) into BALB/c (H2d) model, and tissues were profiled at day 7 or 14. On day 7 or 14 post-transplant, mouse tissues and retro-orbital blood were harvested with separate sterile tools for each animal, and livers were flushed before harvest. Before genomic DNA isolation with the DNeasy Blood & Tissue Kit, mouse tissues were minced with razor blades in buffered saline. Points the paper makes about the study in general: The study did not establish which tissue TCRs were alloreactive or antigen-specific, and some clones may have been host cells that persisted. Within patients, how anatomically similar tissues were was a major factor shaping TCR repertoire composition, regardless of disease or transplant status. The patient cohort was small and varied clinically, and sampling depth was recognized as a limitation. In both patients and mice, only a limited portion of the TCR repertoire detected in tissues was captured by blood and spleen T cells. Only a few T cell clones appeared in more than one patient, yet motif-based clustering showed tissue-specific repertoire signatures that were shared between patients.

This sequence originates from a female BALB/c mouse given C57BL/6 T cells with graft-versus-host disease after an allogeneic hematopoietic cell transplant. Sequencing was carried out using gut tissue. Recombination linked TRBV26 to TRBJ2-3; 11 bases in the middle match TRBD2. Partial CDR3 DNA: TGTGCCAGCAGTCCGACTGGGGGGGGAAGTGCAGAAACGCTGTAT. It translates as CASSPTGGGSAETLY. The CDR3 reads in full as CASSPTGGGSAETLYF.